This T cell receptor (beta chain) was found in a study of cytomegalovirus exposure and HLA in healthy donors. Study-wide results and limits: TCR sequences were mostly rare, though some public TCRs occurred in many donors. Testing in vitro showed three CMV-associated chains specific for CMV antigens. Cytomegalovirus association was assigned to approximately 160 TCR beta chains. The tendency of first-cohort TCR clusters to co-occur in the roughly 110 validation repertoires was the finding of a later analysis.

V dropped 5 bases and J dropped 4 bases, with 14 bases sitting between them. Germline V CDR1 and CDR2: LGHNA, YSLEER. The CDR3 loop spans 15 amino acids. A note on this clone: Its antigen is unidentified.

TCRdb's copy holds only in-frame clones and misses some; the assay was immunoSEQ multiplex PCR. The sample lists some 76,000 clones, around 94% occurring once. The rearrangement joins TRBV4-3 to TRBJ2-2; maybe TRBD2 (6 bases). Source material: PBMCs. This clonotype was obtained from a woman younger than 35 in good health and CMV-seronegative. CDR3 amino acids: CASSSRVGGTGELFF. For the CDR3, the DNA is TGCGCCAGCAGCTCACGAGTGGGGGGCACCGGGGAGCTGTTTTTT.